The entry below describes one T cell receptor beta chain. Its cognate antigen is unknown. J lost 4 bases, V lost 0 bases, and 8 bases had no gene match. The CDR3 has 15 residues. Germline V gene lookup returns CDR1 DFQATT and CDR2 SNEGSKA (reference sequence). This specimen belongs to a study of blood T cells in healthy people across ages. Findings of the study overall: Observed TCR beta diversity showed a strong correlation with the percentage of naive T cells as measured by flow cytometry.

It was with a sample-barcoded 5' primer and a J-beta primer mix that a second PCR of about 7 to 12 cycles was run. CDR3-containing paired-end reads numbered at least 2.5 million in each sample. TCRdb re-derived calls from the 5' RACE reads in MiXCR, one entry per CDR3 protein. Altogether around 1,500,000 distinct CDR3 sequences are present, approximately 40% being singletons, with the ten largest covering 7% to 9.5%. The material sequenced was blood. The rearrangement uses TRBV20-1 and TRBJ1-1; 7 bases are a match to TRBD1. This TCR was recovered from a woman younger than 35 in good health. The CDR3 is CSARDLTGVVTEAFF. The CDR3 nucleotides are TGCAGTGCTAGAGATCTTACAGGGGTCGTCACTGAAGCTTTCTTT.